The 23 T cell receptor beta chains presented below share a single source sample, sequenced in a study of blood T cell repertoires in COVID-19. The protocol was immunoSEQ multiplex PCR, while the TCRdb copy is restricted to in-frame clones and leaves out a portion. The repertoire includes 300,000 or so clones, over 80% of them detected once, and roughly 3.9% sits in the top ten. Sequencing input: peripheral blood. The receptors come from a woman in her 40s with acute or convalescent COVID-19.

The chain carries TRBV6-5 and TRBJ1-2; the D gene is possibly TRBD1 (6 bases). Germline-derived CDR1 and CDR2 are MNHEY and SVGAGI. The CDR3 loop spans 15 amino acids. V was cut by 0 bases and J by 2 bases, with 10 bases left in between. The CDR3 nucleotides read TGTGCCAGCAGTTACTCCACAGGGACCAACTATGGCTACACCTTC. Residues: CASSYSTGTNYGYTF.

The rearrangement uses TRBV2 and TRBJ2-5; 8 bases map to TRBD1. Germline CDR1 and CDR2: SNHLY and FYNNEI. After removal of 4 bases from V and 5 bases from J, the junction contained 9 bases not matched to a gene. This CDR3 region has 15 residues. CDR3 in amino acids: CASSVGTGGGETQYF. In nucleotides, the CDR3 is TGTGCCAGCAGTGTTGGGACAGGAGGGGGGGAGACCCAGTACTTC.

This chain joins TRBV19 and TRBJ1-1, with D perhaps matching TRBD1 (5 bases). Trimming took 4 bases from V and 0 from J, leaving 9 bases between them. The germline gives CDR1 LNHDA, CDR2 SQIVND (reference sequence). The CDR3 runs 14 residues. The CDR3 here is CASSTPRVNTEAFF. The DNA for the CDR3 is TGTGCCAGTAGTACGCCCAGGGTGAACACTGAAGCTTTCTTT.

The chain links TRBV6-5 to TRBJ1-2; 7 nucleotides line up with TRBD1. Germline CDR1 is MNHEY and CDR2 is SVGAGI. The CDR3 spans 14 residues. Germline trimming cut 6 bases from V and 4 bases from J; bases unmatched to any gene: 8. CDR3 protein: CASRRQGVSYGYTF. The DNA of the CDR3 is TGTGCCAGCAGAAGACAGGGTGTGAGCTATGGCTACACCTTC.

There are a few counts of this clone. The genes are TRBV4-1 and TRBJ1-6; 8 bases are shared with TRBD1. Per the germline V gene, CDR1 is MGHRA and CDR2 is YSYEKL. The CDR3 contains 17 residues. The V segment lost 4 bases and the J segment 8 bases; nucleotides outside the gene matches: 13. The CDR3 here is CASSLPTGVLADSPLHF. In DNA, the CDR3 is TGCGCCAGCAGCCTACCGACAGGGGTACTCGCGGATTCACCCCTCCACTTT.

CDR3 sequence: CASSPAGQGFTGELFF. The CDR3 DNA sequence: TGTGCCAGCAGCCCCGCGGGACAGGGGTTCACCGGGGAGCTGTTTTTT. This chain connects TRBV7-2 to TRBJ2-2; TRBD1 agrees at 10 bases. This CDR3 comprises 16 residues. With V trimmed by 5 bases and J by 4 bases, 7 bases remained unmatched. The germline V gene has CDR1 SGHTA and CDR2 FQGNSA.

This chain connects TRBV3-1 (or the pseudogene TRBV3-2) to TRBJ2-3, with D perhaps TRBD1 (5 bases). This CDR3 contains 12 residues. V was cut by 1 base and J by 12 bases, with 11 bases left in between. Germline CDR1 LGHDT, CDR2 YNNKEL (reference sequence). This chain's CDR3 is CASSQGRGPQYF. CDR3 nucleotides: TGTGCCAGCAGCCAAGGAAGGGGTCCACAGTATTTT.

The chain recombines TRBV4-2 with TRBJ2-3, with TRBD2 matching 8 bases. Losses at the gene ends were 4 bases for V and 0 bases for J; bases not matched to a gene: 6. The CDR3 extends over 16 amino acids. CDR1 is LGHNA, CDR2 YNFKEQ, per germline. CDR3 bases: TGTGCCAGCAGCCCACTGGGCGGGGGGAGCACAGATACGCAGTATTTT. Amino acids: CASSPLGGGSTDTQYF.

This CDR3 is CASSFGGMETQYF. Written as DNA, the CDR3 is TGTGCCAGCAGCTTTGGGGGCATGGAGACCCAGTACTTC. The chain is built from TRBV6-6 and TRBJ2-5, with a weak D call TRBD1 (6 bases). The CDR3 has 13 amino acids. V dropped 6 bases and J dropped 5 bases, with 13 bases sitting between them. Per the germline V gene, CDR1 is MNHNY and CDR2 is SVGAGI (reference sequence).

The V and J genes are TRBV7-6 and TRBJ2-1, with 8 bases identical to TRBD2. CDR1 and CDR2 (germline): SGHVS, FNYEAQ. This CDR3 has 17 residues. J was trimmed by 3 bases and V by 6 bases; bases with no gene match: 13. The CDR3 region has the DNA TGTGCCAGCAGTTTACTCTTAGCGGGGAAGTTCTACAATGAGCAGTTCTTC. It encodes CASSLLLAGKFYNEQFF.

This clone was seen only a few times. The chain is built from TRBV5-1 and TRBJ2-1, with TRBD2 identical over 10 bases. Germline CDR1 and CDR2: SGHRS and YFSETQ. V shed 2 bases and J 2 bases; nucleotides not matched to a gene: 4. This CDR3 region has 16 residues. CDR3 residues: CASSFLAGATYNEQFF. The CDR3 DNA is TGCGCCAGCAGCTTCCTAGCGGGGGCTACCTACAATGAGCAGTTCTTC.

The rearrangement links TRBV3-1 (or the pseudogene TRBV3-2) to TRBJ2-6, with 8 bases lining up with TRBD1. Looked up from germline, CDR1 is LGHDT and CDR2 is YNNKEL (reference sequence). With V trimmed by 4 bases and J by 2 bases, 10 bases remained unmatched. CDR3 length equals 18 residues. As DNA, the CDR3 is TGTGCCAGCAGCCCTCAATCCGGACAGGGCCCTGGGGCCAACGTCCTGACTTTC. Encoded protein: CASSPQSGQGPGANVLTF.

This chain joins TRBV6-5 and TRBJ1-3; D is unresolved. Germline CDR1 is MNHEY and CDR2 is SVGAGI. The CDR3 extends over 15 amino acids. Trimming removed 6 bases at V and 0 bases at J, with 12 bases between. CDR3 bases: TGTGCCAGCAGACGCGGATCCAGCTCTGGAAACACCATATATTTT. Translating it yields CASRRGSSSGNTIYF.

The rearrangement uses TRBV7-9 and TRBJ1-1, with TRBD1 matching 8 bases. The junction had 3 bases not matched to a gene; V was cut back by 5 bases and J by 4 bases. CDR1 and CDR2 (germline): SEHNR, FQNEAQ (reference sequence). CDR3 size: 13 residues. The CDR3 DNA sequence: TGTGCCAGCAGCAACAGGGGGGGCACTGAAGCTTTCTTT. Amino acid sequence: CASSNRGGTEAFF.

The chain employs TRBV30 and TRBJ1-3; 7 nucleotides align to TRBD1. Germline CDR1 and CDR2: GTSNPN and SVGIG (reference sequence). The CDR3 has 17 amino acids. Trimming cost V 2 bases and J 6 bases; bases outside gene matches: 16. The CDR3 DNA is TGTGCCTGGAGTCAGGGGGAGATTCGGCCCGGGCCAAACACCATATATTTT. Translating it yields CAWSQGEIRPGPNTIYF.

The chain couples TRBV30 to TRBJ1-2; the D gene is possibly TRBD1 (5 bases). Trimming stripped 6 bases from V and 6 bases from J, with 23 bases between. Per the germline V gene, CDR1 is GTSNPN and CDR2 is SVGIG (reference sequence). The CDR3 runs 15 residues. The CDR3 protein is CACSNTENRLNGYTF. The CDR3, as DNA: TGTGCCTGCAGTAATACGGAGAACAGGTTAAATGGCTACACCTTC.

V gene TRBV30 combines with J gene TRBJ2-2, with D maybe TRBD1 (6 bases). V was pared by 3 bases and J by 6 bases, with 8 bases between. Germline CDR1 is GTSNPN and CDR2 is SVGIG (reference sequence). The CDR3 contains 12 residues. As DNA, the CDR3 is TGTGCCTGGAGGGGACAATCCGGGGAGCTGTTTTTT. It yields the protein CAWRGQSGELFF.

V gene TRBV4-1 combines with J gene TRBJ1-1, with 9 bases matching TRBD1. The CDR3 covers 14 residues. Germline V gene sequence: CDR1 MGHRA, CDR2 YSYEKL. V shed 4 bases and J 10 bases; nucleotides not matched to a gene: 10. The CDR3 here is CASSLEYGQGSAFF. The CDR3 coding sequence is TGCGCCAGCAGCCTCGAGTACGGACAGGGGTCAGCTTTCTTT.

The chain links TRBV10-3 to TRBJ1-1, with D possibly being TRBD1 (5 bases). From germline, CDR1 is ENHRY and CDR2 SYGVKD. V lost 4 bases, J lost 6 bases, and 9 bases lay in between. This CDR3 region has 12 residues. The CDR3 sequence: CAISGGDAEAFF. DNA for the CDR3: TGTGCCATCAGTGGGGGGGACGCTGAAGCTTTCTTT.

DNA for the CDR3: TGTGCCAGCAGTGCCGGGGACAGGGCTGGCTACACCTTC. It specifies CASSAGDRAGYTF. This chain joins TRBV7-9 and TRBJ1-2; TRBD1 agrees at 9 bases. Germline CDR1 and CDR2: SEHNR and FQNEAQ (reference sequence). The V and J ends lost 6 bases and 7 bases, in that order; junction bases with no gene match: 6. The CDR3 runs to 13 residues.

This sequence joins TRBV19 and TRBJ2-5; 7 bases are a match to TRBD2. The CDR3 contains 15 residues. V lost 3 bases to trimming and J lost 4 bases; unmatched junction nucleotides: 8. The V gene's germline CDR1 is LNHDA and CDR2 SQIVND (reference sequence). CDR3 DNA: TGTGCCAGTAGTATCGGGCAGGGAGGGGCAGAGACCCAGTACTTC. Translated: CASSIGQGGAETQYF.

J is TRBJ1-1 and V is TRBV19; weak D call: TRBD1 (6 bases). Deletions cut 6 bases from V and 6 bases from J, with 17 bases between. CDR1 and CDR2 (germline): LNHDA, SQIVND (reference sequence). The CDR3 runs to 14 residues. CDR3 loop: CASRPQGGKPEAFF. DNA for the CDR3: TGTGCCAGTAGGCCACAGGGAGGGAAGCCTGAAGCTTTCTTT. The variable domain in full, with the rest retrieved from reference TRBV19 and TRBJ1-1, is DGGITQSPKYLFRKEGQNVTLSCEQNLNHDAMYWYRQDPGQGLRLIYYSQIVNDFQKGDIAEGYSVSREKKESFPLTVTSAQKNPTAFYLCASRPQGGKPEAFFGQGTRLTVV.

This clone showed up just once. The chain joins TRBV3-1 (or the pseudogene TRBV3-2) to TRBJ1-2; weak D call: TRBD1 (6 bases). Trimming stripped 7 bases from V and 2 bases from J, with 14 bases between. The germline V gene encodes CDR1 LGHDT and CDR2 YNNKEL (reference sequence). The CDR3 is 14 residues long. The CDR3 DNA sequence: TGTGCCAGCACCACGGGTAGGGGGAACTATGGCTACACCTTC. It yields the protein CASTTGRGNYGYTF.